This T cell receptor (beta chain) emerged from a study of shared clonotypes between healthy human individuals. Naive CD8 cells lacked CD45RO and underwent positive selection for CCR7, leaving out terminally differentiated effector memory CD45RA+ cells. Nashville, Tennessee was home to all donors, each a Caucasian adult. J lost 3 bases, V lost 2 bases, and 4 bases had no gene match. Germline V gives CDR1 MNHEY, CDR2 SVGAGI. The CDR3 runs 15 residues. Sequencing used immunoSEQ multiplex PCR; TCRdb keeps in-frame clones, though not all of them. This table holds about 800,000 clones, 95% to 97% found once.

The source of this sequence is a young man in good health. The sequenced sample consisted of naive CD8+ T cells sorted from blood. The chain uses TRBV6-5 and TRBJ2-1; TRBD1 matches at 7 bases. The CDR3 DNA reads TGTGCCAGCAGTTACGGTCGACAGGGCTACAATGAGCAGTTCTTC. Protein: CASSYGRQGYNEQFF.